Listed here are 32 T cell receptor beta chains from one sample, sequenced in a study of blood T cell repertoires in COVID-19. The protocol was immunoSEQ multiplex PCR, while the TCRdb copy is restricted to in-frame clones and leaves out a portion. In the table there are around 250,000 clones, nearly 85% of which are singletons. The sequenced material came from peripheral blood. The source is a human donor in a cohort sampled during active COVID-19.

This CDR3 reads CASSLGSGNSYNEQFF. CDR3 coding DNA: TGTGCCAGCAGCTTAGGTAGCGGAAACTCCTACAATGAGCAGTTCTTC. The rearrangement links TRBV5-4 to TRBJ2-1; TRBD2 might be the D (6 bases). CDR1 and CDR2 from the germline V gene are SGHNT and YYREEE (reference sequence). The CDR3 covers 16 residues. Trimming took off 2 bases at V and 0 bases at J, with 12 bases between the two ends.

This chain joins TRBV19 and TRBJ1-5; 8 bases are shared with TRBD1. Per germline, CDR1 LNHDA and CDR2 SQIVND (reference sequence). CDR3 length: 14 amino acids. V lost 5 bases to trimming and J lost 7 bases; unmatched junction nucleotides: 7. CDR3 sequence (DNA): TGTGCCAGTAGTCAGGACAGGGTGGGCCAGCCCCAGCATTTT. The encoded protein is CASSQDRVGQPQHF.

This chain links TRBV15 with TRBJ2-1, with D maybe TRBD2 (6 bases). The ends were cut back, 3 bases at V and 0 bases at J, with 12 bases in the middle. Germline values: CDR1 LNHNV, CDR2 YYDKDF (reference sequence). The CDR3 extends over 16 amino acids. The CDR3 protein is CATSSPLASSYNEQFF. The DNA for the CDR3 is TGTGCCACCAGCAGCCCCCTAGCGAGCTCCTACAATGAGCAGTTCTTC.

This chain uses TRBV6-6 with TRBJ1-6; a weak D match, TRBD1 (6 bases). The V end was cut by 10 bases, the J end by 10 bases, with 17 bases between. The germline V gene encodes CDR1 MNHNY and CDR2 SVGAGI (reference sequence). The CDR3 totals 13 residues. Here the CDR3 reads CATTQGSGSPLHF. CDR3 bases: TGTGCCACTACTCAGGGGAGCGGATCACCCCTCCACTTT.

This chain uses TRBV3-1 (or the pseudogene TRBV3-2) with TRBJ1-2; D not certain. Trimming removed 2 bases from V and 7 bases from J, with 14 bases in between. The CDR3 has 14 residues. Per the germline V gene, CDR1 is LGHDT and CDR2 is YNNKEL (reference sequence). CDR3 amino acids: CASSQTKRDSGYTF. The DNA of the CDR3 is TGTGCCAGCAGCCAAACCAAGCGGGATAGTGGCTACACCTTC.

This clone was observed a single time. This chain uses TRBV7-2 with TRBJ1-3, with D possibly TRBD1 on 6 matching bases. The CDR3 spans 16 residues. Trimming stripped 0 bases from V and 0 bases from J, with 9 bases between. Germline assignment: CDR1 SGHTA and CDR2 FQGNSA. The CDR3 loop reads CASSLAGRGSGNTIYF. CDR3 DNA sequence: TGTGCCAGCAGCTTAGCGGGCAGGGGCTCTGGAAACACCATATATTTT. Together with reference TRBV7-2 and TRBJ1-3, the CDR3 gives the full variable domain: GAGVSQSPSNKVTEKGKDVELRCDPISGHTALYWYRQSLGQGLEFLIYFQGNSAPDKSGLPSDRFSAERTGGSVSTLTIQRTQQEDSAVYLCASSLAGRGSGNTIYFGEGSWLTVV.

This rearrangement joins TRBV10-1 to TRBJ2-7, with 10 nucleotides matching TRBD1. Germline loops: CDR1 WNHNN, CDR2 SYGVQD (reference sequence). Trimming removed 6 bases from V and 3 bases from J; junction bases left unmatched: 5. This CDR3 comprises 14 residues. This CDR3 reads CASSEGQGHYEQYF. CDR3 nucleotides: TGCGCCAGCAGCGAGGGACAGGGGCACTACGAGCAGTACTTC.

The chain joins TRBV19 to TRBJ2-3; 15 bases align to TRBD2. The CDR3 is made up of 18 amino acids. Germline V lookup: CDR1 LNHDA, CDR2 SQIVND (reference sequence). Trimming at V came to 3 bases and at J to 3 bases, leaving 7 bases not matched to a gene. CDR3 protein: CASSINGLAGGRTDTQYF. CDR3 nucleotide sequence: TGTGCCAGTAGTATTAACGGACTAGCGGGAGGGCGAACAGATACGCAGTATTTT.

This clone was detected only a few times. The genes are TRBV4-1 and TRBJ1-6, with a tentative D call TRBD1 (6 bases). V was trimmed by 1 base and J by 8 bases, leaving 15 bases between them. Looked up from germline, CDR1 is MGHRA and CDR2 is YSYEKL. The CDR3 extends over 16 amino acids. DNA of the CDR3: TGCGCCAGCAGCCAAGGGCTATACAGGGTAGATTCACCCCTCCACTTT. This sequence encodes CASSQGLYRVDSPLHF.

A few counts support this clone. The rearrangement uses TRBV6-5 and TRBJ2-1; 9 nucleotides match TRBD1. CDR3 length: 15 residues. Unmatched junction bases numbered 10, after V lost 5 bases and J lost 8 bases. Per the germline V gene, CDR1 is MNHEY and CDR2 is SVGAGI. CDR3 amino acids: CASSTLTGGFDEQFF. The CDR3 DNA reads TGTGCCAGCAGTACCTTGACAGGGGGGTTCGATGAGCAGTTCTTC.

J is TRBJ2-2 and V is TRBV5-1; maybe TRBD2 (5 bases). This CDR3 has 14 residues. The V end was cut by 4 bases, the J end by 3 bases, with 10 bases between. CDR1 and CDR2 (germline): SGHRS, YFSETQ. CDR3 residues: CASSRTLDTGELFF. In DNA, the CDR3 is TGCGCCAGCAGCAGGACTCTTGACACCGGGGAGCTGTTTTTT.

This clone was counted a single time. This sequence joins TRBV10-2 and TRBJ2-7; 12 bases map to TRBD2. The V gene end was trimmed by 7 bases and the J gene end by 6 bases; junction bases not matched to a gene: 4. Germline lookup yields CDR1 WSHSY and CDR2 SAAADI. The CDR3 sequence is 13 residues long. The chain's CDR3 is CASTRLAGVEQYF. The CDR3 DNA reads TGCGCCAGCACCCGACTAGCGGGAGTCGAGCAGTACTTC.

DNA of the CDR3: TGTGCCAGCAGCTCGGGACAGGGTTCCTCTGGAAACACCATATATTTT. Translation gives CASSSGQGSSGNTIYF. The chain couples TRBV5-4 to TRBJ1-3; 9 bases agree with TRBD1. The CDR3 sequence is 16 residues long. The germline CDR1 and CDR2 sequences are SGHNT and YYREEE (reference sequence). Trimming took 3 bases from V and 0 from J; bases not matched to a gene: 4.

The gene calls are TRBV6-6 and TRBJ2-3; 10 bases align to TRBD2. The J segment lost 5 bases and the V segment lost 6 bases, leaving 11 bases of the junction unmatched. Germline V gene data show CDR1 as MNHNY and CDR2 as SVGAGI (reference sequence). This CDR3 spans 16 amino acids. The CDR3 sequence: CASRGGGSGGQDTQYF. The CDR3 DNA reads as TGTGCCAGCAGGGGAGGCGGTAGCGGGGGGCAAGATACGCAGTATTTT.

This chain joins TRBV18 and TRBJ2-1, with D tentatively TRBD2 (5 bases). The CDR3 covers 12 residues. Trimming left V 5 bases short and J 8 bases short, with 10 bases between. Germline V gene data show CDR1 as KGHSH and CDR2 as LQKENI. Written as DNA, the CDR3 is TGTGCCAGCTCAGTTACTAGGGATGAGCAGTTCTTC. Its translation: CASSVTRDEQFF. Looking up the rest from reference TRBV18 and TRBJ2-1 gives the full variable domain: NAGVMQNPRHLVRRRGQEARLRCSPMKGHSHVYWYRQLPEEGLKFMVYLQKENIIDESGMPKERFSAEFPKEGPSILRIQQVVRGDSAAYFCASSVTRDEQFFGPGTRLTVL.

This clone showed up just a few times. The gene calls are TRBV18 and TRBJ2-2; TRBD1 matches 7 bases. The CDR3 is made up of 13 amino acids. The V segment lost 5 bases and the J segment 7 bases; nucleotides outside the gene matches: 4. Germline V gene data show CDR1 as KGHSH and CDR2 as LQKENI. The CDR3 spells CASSETGDGELFF. CDR3 nucleotide sequence: TGTGCCAGCTCAGAAACAGGGGACGGGGAGCTGTTTTTT. The full variable domain, its missing parts supplied by reference TRBV18 and TRBJ2-2, is NAGVMQNPRHLVRRRGQEARLRCSPMKGHSHVYWYRQLPEEGLKFMVYLQKENIIDESGMPKERFSAEFPKEGPSILRIQQVVRGDSAAYFCASSETGDGELFFGEGSRLTVL.

The V call is TRBV18, the J call TRBJ2-3; D gene unclear. V was cut by 3 bases and J by 4 bases, with 11 bases left in between. Germline CDR1 reads KGHSH; CDR2 reads LQKENI. This CDR3 has 14 amino acids. The CDR3 region is CASSPISSSDTQYF. CDR3 bases: TGTGCCAGCTCACCTATAAGCTCTTCAGATACGCAGTATTTT.

The rearrangement joins TRBV24-1 to TRBJ2-1, with TRBD1 matching over 9 bases. The CDR3 has 15 residues. Germline trimming cut 7 bases from V and 5 bases from J; bases unmatched to any gene: 8. Germline V gene sequence: CDR1 KGHDR, CDR2 SFDVKD. Written as DNA, the CDR3 is TGTGCCACCAGACAAGGGGACAGGGCGCACAATGAGCAGTTCTTC. It specifies CATRQGDRAHNEQFF.

The chain carries TRBV20-1 and TRBJ1-2; D might be TRBD1 (5 bases). The CDR3 length is 16 residues. The V end lost 3 bases, the J end lost 4 bases, and 21 bases lay between the germline ends. Germline loops: CDR1 DFQATT, CDR2 SNEGSKA (reference sequence). CDR3 in DNA: TGCAGTGCTAGTCTTCCGGCCTTCCAGGGCCGCTATGGCTACACCTTC. This gives the protein CSASLPAFQGRYGYTF.

The chain carries TRBV2 and TRBJ2-3, with TRBD2 matching 7 bases. The CDR3 has 15 amino acids. Trimming took 7 bases from V and 1 from J; bases not matched to a gene: 8. Per the germline V gene, CDR1 is SNHLY and CDR2 is FYNNEI. The CDR3 coding sequence is TGTGCCAGCACGGTGCGCCGGGGGGGCACAGATACGCAGTATTTT. Its translation is CASTVRRGGTDTQYF. The variable domain in full, completed from reference TRBV2 and TRBJ2-3, reads EPEVTQTPSHQVTQMGQEVILRCVPISNHLYFYWYRQILGQKVEFLVSFYNNEISEKSEIFDDQFSVERPDGSNFTLKIRSTKLEDSAMYFCASTVRRGGTDTQYFGPGTRLTVL.

V and J are TRBV6-5 and TRBJ2-3; 9 nucleotides agree with TRBD1. Germline V lookup: CDR1 MNHEY, CDR2 SVGAGI. CDR3 length: 15 residues. V was pared by 0 bases and J by 5 bases, with 3 bases of the junction left unmatched. CDR3 bases: TGTGCCAGCAGTTACTCCGGGACAGGGATAGATACGCAGTATTTT. Amino acid sequence: CASSYSGTGIDTQYF.

The chain carries TRBV2 and TRBJ2-1; 7 nucleotides align to TRBD2. V lost 9 bases to trimming and J lost 9 bases; unmatched junction nucleotides: 17. The CDR3 loop spans 15 amino acids. Germline V gene lookup returns CDR1 SNHLY and CDR2 FYNNEI. The CDR3 loop is CARIRWGGLRREQFF. Here the CDR3 DNA reads TGTGCCAGGATACGGTGGGGGGGGTTGAGGCGTGAGCAGTTCTTC. Using reference TRBV2 and TRBJ2-1 for the parts outside the CDR3, the full variable domain is EPEVTQTPSHQVTQMGQEVILRCVPISNHLYFYWYRQILGQKVEFLVSFYNNEISEKSEIFDDQFSVERPDGSNFTLKIRSTKLEDSAMYFCARIRWGGLRREQFFGPGTRLTVL.

The V gene is TRBV5-5, the J gene TRBJ1-2, with a weak D call TRBD1 (6 bases). The V gene lost 2 bases and the J gene lost 5 bases, with 13 bases spanning the gap. Germline CDR1 reads SGHKS; CDR2 reads YYEKEE (reference sequence). CDR3 length: 14 residues. DNA for the CDR3: TGTGCCAGCAGCTTAACAGGGATAGCTTATGGCTACACCTTC. Its translation is CASSLTGIAYGYTF.

The chain couples TRBV6-6 to TRBJ2-1; maybe TRBD1 (8 bases). Trimming pared 6 bases from V and 6 bases from J, leaving 18 bases between. Germline V gives CDR1 MNHNY, CDR2 SVGAGI (reference sequence). The CDR3 is 15 amino acids. In DNA form, the CDR3 reads TGTGCCAGCAGCAACAGGGGGGGGCCTGGCAATGAGCAGTTCTTC. Amino acid sequence: CASSNRGGPGNEQFF.

The genes are TRBV9 and TRBJ1-2; D is uncertain. Germline CDR1 is SGDLS and CDR2 is YYNGEE. This CDR3 is 15 amino acids long. V lost 0 bases to trimming and J lost 5 bases, with 14 bases between them. CDR3 DNA: TGTGCCAGCAGCGTAGATACGACACCTGGATATGGCTACACCTTC. Encoded protein: CASSVDTTPGYGYTF.

V usage is TRBV19 and J usage is TRBJ2-3, with 7 bases lining up with TRBD1. Looked up from germline, CDR1 is LNHDA and CDR2 is SQIVND (reference sequence). V was clipped by 5 bases and J by 6 bases; unmatched bases: 8. The CDR3 extends over 14 amino acids. The CDR3 region has the DNA TGTGCCAGTAGTTTCGAAAGGGGGCTGGATACGCAGTATTTT. Its protein product is CASSFERGLDTQYF.

This chain links TRBV18 with TRBJ2-5; 10 nucleotides align to TRBD2. This CDR3 has 15 residues. Germline CDR1 reads KGHSH; CDR2 reads LQKENI. V was pared by 3 bases and J by 2 bases, with 3 bases of the junction left unmatched. The CDR3 DNA reads as TGTGCCAGCTCACCGGGGACTAGCGCGCAAGAGACCCAGTACTTC. Translation gives CASSPGTSAQETQYF.

V gene TRBV6-5 combines with J gene TRBJ2-1, with TRBD1 matching over 9 bases. Trimming removed 4 bases from V and 7 bases from J; junction bases left unmatched: 8. The germline gives CDR1 MNHEY, CDR2 SVGAGI. The CDR3 length is 15 residues. CDR3 nucleotides: TGTGCCAGCAGTTCCGGACAGGGGAATAGGAATGAGCAGTTCTTC. Amino acid sequence: CASSSGQGNRNEQFF.

Only a few counts were recorded for this clone. This chain uses TRBV19 with TRBJ2-1; 9 nucleotides align to TRBD2. CDR3 size: 15 residues. From germline, CDR1 is LNHDA and CDR2 SQIVND (reference sequence). Trimming took 11 bases from V and 0 from J; bases not matched to a gene: 8. This CDR3 is CAVKTSGISYNEQFF. CDR3 DNA sequence: TGTGCCGTAAAGACTAGCGGAATCTCCTACAATGAGCAGTTCTTC.

The chain couples TRBV19 to TRBJ1-1; 12 bases match TRBD1. This CDR3 has 15 residues. With 4 bases clipped from V and 10 bases from J, the junction kept 10 bases outside the gene matches. The germline CDR1 and CDR2 sequences are LNHDA and SQIVND (reference sequence). CDR3 region: CASSRSSRDRGPAFF. DNA for the CDR3: TGTGCCAGTAGTAGATCCTCCCGGGACAGGGGGCCAGCTTTCTTT.

The chain employs TRBV18 and TRBJ2-7; 9 bases match TRBD1. CDR1 KGHSH and CDR2 LQKENI come from the germline V gene. The length of the CDR3 is 15 residues. V trimming: 3 bases; J trimming: 6 bases; junction bases outside the gene matches: 9. This chain's CDR3 is CASSPGTGKVGEQYF. The CDR3 bases are TGTGCCAGCTCACCTGGGACAGGGAAGGTGGGCGAGCAGTACTTC.

The V and J genes are TRBV3-1 (or the pseudogene TRBV3-2) and TRBJ1-5; D not resolved. The CDR3 length is 13 residues. V was pared by 1 base and J by 7 bases, with 8 bases between. Germline V CDR1 and CDR2: LGHDT, YNNKEL (reference sequence). This CDR3 is CASSQGVGQPQHF. The CDR3 bases are TGTGCCAGCAGCCAAGGGGTGGGCCAGCCCCAGCATTTT.